Sequencing of this TCR beta chain was carried out in a study of shared clonotypes between healthy human individuals (dated by TCRdb to 2018 to 2020). Turning to the overall study: Two women and a few men aged 18 to 49 years were included in the cohort. For each donor, three plates each were used for CD4 naive and CD4 memory, two plates were used for CD8 naive, and one plate was used for CD8 memory. Per donor, leukapheresis produced somewhere between about 0.9 and 9 billion PBMCs. Libraries were prepared and TCR repertoires were sequenced by different laboratories using diverse techniques, in order to increase sequencing depth and limit assay-specific biases. Blood TCR repertoires of roughly five healthy adults were deeply sequenced to estimate repertoire size and the extent of clonotype sharing between individuals. What the study reported, not specific to this receptor: Pairwise subsampling indicated that sequencing depth was expected to affect the degree of clonotype sharing among donors. The genetic and exposure-history diversity represented was limited by the small number of donors. Even with the large sequencing depth, rarefaction of the sorted-subset datasets indicated that sequencing was incomplete. Naive subsets generally had larger estimated clonotype richness than memory subsets did. Compared with non-shared clonotypes, clonotypes shared by all four sorted-subset donors had higher generation probabilities. Sampling was limited to blood, and TCR repertoires in tissue likely differ from TCR repertoires in blood. Across a handful of donors, roughly 5.1% of naive CD4, approximately 3.6% of naive CD8, about 2.3% of memory CD4, and 0.4% of memory CD8 clonotypes were shared.

The donors were healthy, HIV-negative adults with no recently reported acute infections or vaccinations. Every donor was a Caucasian adult living in Nashville, Tennessee, USA. CD4+ T cells were enriched by magnetic negative selection; naive cells were then positively selected on CD45RA, and the negative fraction formed the memory subset. After blood collection by leukapheresis, PBMCs were isolated using Ficoll-Histopaque density gradient centrifugation and then cryopreserved in the vapor phase of liquid nitrogen. Analytical flow cytometry was used to check the purity and quantity of each magnetically sorted T cell population. From each sorted fraction, genomic DNA was isolated and quantified by UV absorbance on a Nanodrop 2000c. V is cut by 6 bases and J by 8 bases, and the space between the germline ends is 8 bases. Per the germline V gene, SQVTM is the CDR1 and ANQGSEA is the CDR2. The CDR3, cysteine through phenylalanine, is 10 amino acids long. Of all the DNA, just the CDR3 is kept, 30 bases in frame from base 1.

TCR CDR3 regions were amplified from genomic DNA by multiplex PCR using the deep immunoSEQ assay. For each cell subset, the extracted genomic DNA was distributed evenly across all wells of several immunoSEQ 96-well plates, and each plate served as one replicate. Each replicate PCR for sorted subsets received around 210 ng genomic DNA, equal to around 32,000 T cell genomes. Purified libraries were quantified with a Qubit 3.0 fluorometer, sized on a Bioanalyzer 2100, and re-quantified with the KAPA Library Quantification kit. Every immunoSEQ 96-well plate was sequenced on a separate single-read 150-cycle Illumina NextSeq 550 flow cell. The paper's data handling went like this. The immunoSEQ output contained only junctional sequences without quality scores, so filtering could not match that applied to full-length reads. To assign V/J genes and CDR3, sequences were annotated using PyIR, a Python wrapper for IgBLAST v1.9, with IMGT germline references. Reads were removed for weak V/J assignments (E-value above 1e-6), missing CDR3, stop codons, out-of-frame junctions, or ambiguous translated residues. V3J clonotypes were defined as sequences sharing an identical inferred V gene, J gene, and CDR3 amino acid sequence. The percentage overlap between two repertoires was calculated by dividing the number of shared unique clonotypes by the size of the smaller repertoire. Three approaches were used to assess repertoire richness: RTK rarefaction, the Chao1 estimator, and Recon v2.1 estimates of unobserved clonotypes. Generation probabilities were computed with OLGA for all TCRbeta clonotypes obtained by the gDNA method from several donors. TCRdb stores this immuneACCESS table with in-frame sequences only. Part of the clones is absent; in the studies checked, under half of the shortfall reflects unresolved V genes, and no reason is known for the rest. The V and J calls and clone size are taken from that table; D and trimming were inferred from the DNA. In all, the sample holds 190,000 or so clones, and about 68% of those were seen once. The biggest ten clones account for around 9.3% of the sample.

Points on this clone: It has no known antigen specificity. The record has no base qualities; no much larger clone is one base away.

The sequenced sample was memory CD4+ T cells sorted from blood. Reading the label with the study, this specimen's cell subset or site is: CD45RA-negative fraction. Recombination joined TRBV29-1 with TRBJ2-4; TRBD2 is a possible D gene, resting on 5 matching bases. The origin of this receptor is a man in his thirties or forties in good health. The CDR3 loop reads CSVAGDIQYF. The sequence in DNA is TGCAGCGTCGCCGGGGACATTCAGTACTTC.